This T cell receptor beta chain derives from a study of blood T cell repertoires in COVID-19. About the research overall: In each case, the material was cDNA or gDNA derived from T cells, B-cell-depleted T cells, or PBMCs.

Losses at the gene ends were 3 bases for V and 0 bases for J; bases not matched to a gene: 4. CDR1 and CDR2 (germline): SGHTA, FQGNSA. The CDR3 runs 15 residues. The protocol was immunoSEQ multiplex PCR, while the TCRdb copy is restricted to in-frame clones and leaves out a portion. The top ten clones hold roughly 4.5% of a sample with about 200,000 clones, about 88% of them seen once. The rearrangement joins TRBV7-2 to TRBJ2-7; 8 bases match TRBD2. This clonotype was sampled from a woman older than 75 with acute or convalescent COVID-19. Sequencing was done on a sample of peripheral blood. Written as DNA, the CDR3 is TGTGCCAGCAGCTTCGCTAGCGGGCCCTCCTACGAGCAGTACTTC. This gives the protein CASSFASGPSYEQYF.